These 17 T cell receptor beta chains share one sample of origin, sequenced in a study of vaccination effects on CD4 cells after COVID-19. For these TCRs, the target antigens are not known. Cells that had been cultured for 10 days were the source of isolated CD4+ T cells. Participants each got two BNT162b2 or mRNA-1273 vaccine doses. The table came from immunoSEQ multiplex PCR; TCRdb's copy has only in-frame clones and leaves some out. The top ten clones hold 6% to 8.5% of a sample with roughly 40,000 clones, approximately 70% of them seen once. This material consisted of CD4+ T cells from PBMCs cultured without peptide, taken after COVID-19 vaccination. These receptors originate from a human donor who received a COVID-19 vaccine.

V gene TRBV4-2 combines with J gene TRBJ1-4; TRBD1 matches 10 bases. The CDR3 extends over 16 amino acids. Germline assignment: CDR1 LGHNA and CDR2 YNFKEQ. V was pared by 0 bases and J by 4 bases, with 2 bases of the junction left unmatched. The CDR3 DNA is TGTGCCAGCAGCCAAGACGGGACAGGGGATAATGAAAAACTGTTTTTT. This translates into CASSQDGTGDNEKLFF.

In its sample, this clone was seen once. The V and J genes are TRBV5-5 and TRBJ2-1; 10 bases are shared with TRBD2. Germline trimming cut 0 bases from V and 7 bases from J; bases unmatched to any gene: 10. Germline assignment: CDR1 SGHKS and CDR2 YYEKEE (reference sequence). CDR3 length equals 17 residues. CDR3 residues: CASSLGILAGAENEQFF. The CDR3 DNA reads TGTGCCAGCAGCTTGGGGATTCTAGCGGGAGCGGAGAATGAGCAGTTCTTC.

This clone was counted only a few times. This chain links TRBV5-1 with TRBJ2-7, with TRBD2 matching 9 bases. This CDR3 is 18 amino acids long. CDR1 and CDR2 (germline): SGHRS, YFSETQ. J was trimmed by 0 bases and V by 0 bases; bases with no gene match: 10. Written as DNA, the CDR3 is TGCGCCAGCAGCTTGGGCCGTAGCGGGGGAACTATCTCCTACGAGCAGTACTTC. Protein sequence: CASSLGRSGGTISYEQYF.

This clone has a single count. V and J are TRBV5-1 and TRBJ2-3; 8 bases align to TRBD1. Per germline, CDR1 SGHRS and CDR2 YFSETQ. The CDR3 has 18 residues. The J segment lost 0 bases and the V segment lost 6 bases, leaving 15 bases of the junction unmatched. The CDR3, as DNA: TGCGCCAGCAAGACGAGGACAGGGTCCCCAACTAGCACAGATACGCAGTATTTT. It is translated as CASKTRTGSPTSTDTQYF. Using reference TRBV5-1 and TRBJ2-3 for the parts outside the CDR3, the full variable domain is KAGVTQTPRYLIKTRGQQVTLSCSPISGHRSVSWYQQTPGQGLQFLFEYFSETQRNKGNFPGRFSGRQFSNSRSEMNVSTLELGDSALYLCASKTRTGSPTSTDTQYFGPGTRLTVL.

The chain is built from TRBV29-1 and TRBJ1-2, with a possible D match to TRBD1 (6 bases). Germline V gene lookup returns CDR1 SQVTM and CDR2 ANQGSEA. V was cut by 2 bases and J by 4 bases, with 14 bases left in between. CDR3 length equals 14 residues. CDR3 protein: CSVEKGVGLYGYTF. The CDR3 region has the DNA TGCAGCGTTGAAAAGGGGGTTGGCCTCTATGGCTACACCTTC.

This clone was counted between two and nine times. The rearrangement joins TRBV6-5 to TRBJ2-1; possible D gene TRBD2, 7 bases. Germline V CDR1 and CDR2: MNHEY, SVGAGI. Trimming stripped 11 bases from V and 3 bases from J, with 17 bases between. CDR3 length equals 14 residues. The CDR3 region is CASRGGLSYNEQFF. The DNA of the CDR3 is TGTGCCTCGAGGGGGGGGCTTAGCTACAATGAGCAGTTCTTC.

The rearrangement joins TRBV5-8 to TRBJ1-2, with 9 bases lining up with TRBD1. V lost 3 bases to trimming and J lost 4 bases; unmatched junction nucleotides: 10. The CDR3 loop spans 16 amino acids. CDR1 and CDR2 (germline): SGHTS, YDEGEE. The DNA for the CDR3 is TGTGCCAGCAGCTCCGACACGGGACAGGGAGGCTATGGCTACACCTTC. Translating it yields CASSSDTGQGGYGYTF.

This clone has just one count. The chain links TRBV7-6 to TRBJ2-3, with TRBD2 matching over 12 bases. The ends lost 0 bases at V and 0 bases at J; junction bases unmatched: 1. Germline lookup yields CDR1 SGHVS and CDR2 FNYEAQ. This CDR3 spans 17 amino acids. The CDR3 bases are TGTGCCAGCAGCTTAGCACTAGCGGGGGGTAGCACAGATACGCAGTATTTT. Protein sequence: CASSLALAGGSTDTQYF.

CDR3 nucleotide sequence: TGTGCCAGCAGTTGGACAGGCAATAGCAATCAGCCCCAGCATTTT. It encodes CASSWTGNSNQPQHF. The chain combines TRBV6-5 with TRBJ1-5, with TRBD1 identical over 7 bases. Germline values: CDR1 MNHEY, CDR2 SVGAGI. This CDR3 has 15 amino acids. J was trimmed by 0 bases and V by 4 bases; bases with no gene match: 3.

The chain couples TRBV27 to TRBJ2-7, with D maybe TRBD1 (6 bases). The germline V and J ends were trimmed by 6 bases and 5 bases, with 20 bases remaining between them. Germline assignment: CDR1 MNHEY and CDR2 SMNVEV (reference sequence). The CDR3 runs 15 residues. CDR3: CASSFRWTVPNEQYF. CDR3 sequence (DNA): TGTGCCAGCAGCTTCAGATGGACAGTCCCCAACGAGCAGTACTTC.

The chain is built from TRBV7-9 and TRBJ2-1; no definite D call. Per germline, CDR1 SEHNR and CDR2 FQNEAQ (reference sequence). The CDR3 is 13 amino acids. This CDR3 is CAVRLSSYNEQFF. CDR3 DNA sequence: TGTGCAGTGAGACTGAGCTCCTACAATGAGCAGTTCTTC.

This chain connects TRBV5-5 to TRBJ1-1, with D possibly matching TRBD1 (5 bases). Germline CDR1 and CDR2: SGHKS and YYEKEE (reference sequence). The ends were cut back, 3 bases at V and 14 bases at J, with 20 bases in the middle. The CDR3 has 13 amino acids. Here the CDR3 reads CASSSRDGLSRFF. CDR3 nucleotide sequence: TGTGCCAGCAGCTCCAGGGACGGCCTTTCACGATTCTTT.

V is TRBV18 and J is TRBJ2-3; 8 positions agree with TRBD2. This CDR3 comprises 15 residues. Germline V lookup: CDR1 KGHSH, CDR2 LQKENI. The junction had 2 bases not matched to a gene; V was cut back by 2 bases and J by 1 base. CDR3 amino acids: CASSPGTSRTDTQYF. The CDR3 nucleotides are TGTGCCAGCTCACCAGGGACTAGTCGCACAGATACGCAGTATTTT.

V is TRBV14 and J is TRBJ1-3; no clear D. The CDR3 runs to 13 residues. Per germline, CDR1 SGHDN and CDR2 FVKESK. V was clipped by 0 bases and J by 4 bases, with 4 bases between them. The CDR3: CASSQDWGNTIYF. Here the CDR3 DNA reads TGTGCCAGCAGCCAAGATTGGGGAAACACCATATATTTT.

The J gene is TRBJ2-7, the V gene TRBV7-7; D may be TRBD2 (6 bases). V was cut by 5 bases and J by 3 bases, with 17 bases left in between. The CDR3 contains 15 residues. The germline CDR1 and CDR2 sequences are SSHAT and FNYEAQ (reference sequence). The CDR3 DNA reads TGTGCCAGCAGCGCCGCTTTGGGGGGTAACTACGAGCAGTACTTC. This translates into CASSAALGGNYEQYF.

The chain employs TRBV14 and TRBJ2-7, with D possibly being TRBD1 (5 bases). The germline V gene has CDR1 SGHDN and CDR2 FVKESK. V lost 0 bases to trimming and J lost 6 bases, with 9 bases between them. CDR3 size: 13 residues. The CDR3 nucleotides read TGTGCCAGCAGCCAAGACAGGGTGCGCGAGCAGTACTTC. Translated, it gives CASSQDRVREQYF.

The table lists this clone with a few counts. CDR3 coding DNA: TGTGCCAGCAGCTTAGGACAGGGAGTCTACGAGCAGTACTTC. This encodes CASSLGQGVYEQYF. The V and J genes are TRBV11-2 and TRBJ2-7, with 7 bases identical to TRBD1. Germline CDR1 reads SGHAT; CDR2 reads FQNNGV. The length of the CDR3 is 14 residues. V gave up 1 base and J gave up 3 bases; unmatched junction bases: 3. Based on the CDR3 plus reference TRBV11-2 and TRBJ2-7, the full variable domain is EAGVAQSPRYKIIEKRQSVAFWCNPISGHATLYWYQQILGQGPKLLIQFQNNGVVDDSQLPKDRFSAERLKGVDSTLKIQPAKLEDSAVYLCASSLGQGVYEQYFGPGTRLTVT.